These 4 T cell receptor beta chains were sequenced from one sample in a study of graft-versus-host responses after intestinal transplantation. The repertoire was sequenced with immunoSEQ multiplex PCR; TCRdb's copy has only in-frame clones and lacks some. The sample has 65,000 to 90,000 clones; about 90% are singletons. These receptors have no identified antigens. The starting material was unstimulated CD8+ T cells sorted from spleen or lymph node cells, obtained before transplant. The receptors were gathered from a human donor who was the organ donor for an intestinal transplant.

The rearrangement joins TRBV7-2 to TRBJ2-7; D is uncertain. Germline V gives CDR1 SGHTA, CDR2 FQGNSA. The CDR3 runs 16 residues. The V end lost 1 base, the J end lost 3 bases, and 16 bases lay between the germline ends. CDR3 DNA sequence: TGTGCCAGCAGCTTAGAGGATAATAGCCGATACTACGAGCAGTACTTC. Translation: CASSLEDNSRYYEQYF.

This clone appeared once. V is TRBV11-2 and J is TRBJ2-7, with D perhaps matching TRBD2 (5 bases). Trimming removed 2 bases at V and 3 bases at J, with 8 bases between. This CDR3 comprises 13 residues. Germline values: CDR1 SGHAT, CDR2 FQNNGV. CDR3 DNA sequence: TGTGCCAGCAGCTTACACGACTACTACGAGCAGTACTTC. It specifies CASSLHDYYEQYF.

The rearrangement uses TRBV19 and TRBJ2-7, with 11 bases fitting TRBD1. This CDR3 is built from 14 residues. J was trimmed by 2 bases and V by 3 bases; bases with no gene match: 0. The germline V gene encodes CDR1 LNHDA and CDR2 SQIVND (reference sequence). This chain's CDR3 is CASSMGQGAYEQYF. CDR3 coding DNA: TGTGCCAGTAGTATGGGACAGGGGGCCTACGAGCAGTACTTC.

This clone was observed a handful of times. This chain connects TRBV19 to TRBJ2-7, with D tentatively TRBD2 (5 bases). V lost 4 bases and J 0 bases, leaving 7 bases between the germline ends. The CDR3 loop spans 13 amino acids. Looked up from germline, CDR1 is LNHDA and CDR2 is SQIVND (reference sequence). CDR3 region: CASSTGSSYEQYF. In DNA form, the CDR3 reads TGTGCCAGTAGTACGGGGAGCTCCTACGAGCAGTACTTC.